These 21 T cell receptor beta chains were sequenced from one sample in a study of cytomegalovirus exposure and HLA in healthy donors. Both 60 Vbeta primers and 13 Jbeta primers went into the PCR. Some clones are missing from TCRdb's copy, which holds only in-frame ones; the method was immunoSEQ multiplex PCR. The sample includes roughly 130,000 clones, roughly 87% of them seen just once. Sequenced sample: PBMCs. These receptors originate from a woman aged 40-49 years in good health and CMV-seronegative.

This clone showed up just once. The chain recombines TRBV7-2 with TRBJ2-3; no definite D call. The CDR3 is 15 residues long. Germline CDR1 SGHTA, CDR2 FQGNSA. The V end lost 1 base, the J end lost 2 bases, and 10 bases lay between the germline ends. The CDR3 loop reads CASSLGHPFTDTQYF. The CDR3 DNA sequence: TGTGCCAGCAGCTTAGGACACCCCTTCACAGATACGCAGTATTTT.

CDR3: CASSRGGGAGELFF. The CDR3 DNA sequence: TGTGCCAGCAGTCGAGGGGGCGGGGCCGGGGAGCTGTTTTTT. The chain uses TRBV25-1 and TRBJ2-2, with D tentatively TRBD1 (7 bases). V dropped 5 bases and J dropped 6 bases, with 13 bases sitting between them. The CDR3 is 14 amino acids. Germline-derived CDR1 and CDR2 are MGHDK and SYGVNS.

The J gene is TRBJ1-5, the V gene TRBV6-5; a possible D gene is TRBD1 (5 bases). This CDR3 spans 14 amino acids. Deletions cut 4 bases from V and 5 bases from J, with 12 bases between. Germline loops: CDR1 MNHEY, CDR2 SVGAGI. In DNA, the CDR3 is TGTGCCAGCAGTTCCCACGACAGATATCAGCCCCAGCATTTT. This gives the protein CASSSHDRYQPQHF.

The V call is TRBV5-6, the J call TRBJ1-2, with D tentatively TRBD1 (5 bases). The CDR3 is made up of 14 amino acids. Germline lookup yields CDR1 SGHDT and CDR2 YYEEEE. V lost 1 base to trimming and J lost 4 bases, with 11 bases between them. The CDR3 DNA sequence: TGTGCCAGCAGCTTGCAGGGTTCTATCTATGGCTACACCTTC. Protein sequence: CASSLQGSIYGYTF.

V is TRBV6-1 and J is TRBJ2-5; no clear D gene. The CDR3 covers 14 residues. The V end lost 6 bases, the J end lost 2 bases, and 13 bases lay between the germline ends. The V gene's germline CDR1 is MNHNS and CDR2 SASEGT. CDR3 bases: TGTGCCAGCAGGTTCGGCGGAAATCAAGAGACCCAGTACTTC. Translated: CASRFGGNQETQYF.

The V gene is TRBV4-1, the J gene TRBJ1-2; D not certain. The germline gives CDR1 MGHRA, CDR2 YSYEKL. The CDR3 spans 15 residues. V lost 4 bases and J 5 bases, leaving 17 bases between the germline ends. In DNA, the CDR3 is TGCGCCAGCAGCCCCCCTGGAAGAGGTAGTTATGGCTACACCTTC. Amino acids: CASSPPGRGSYGYTF.

This clone has just a few counts. This chain uses TRBV23-1 with TRBJ2-7; possibly TRBD2 for D (6 bases). TRBV23-1 qualifies as an ORF whose function is uncertain. This CDR3 comprises 16 residues. With 1 base removed from V and 1 base from J, the gap between germline ends came to 14 bases. CDR3 sequence: CASSQLRVADSYEQYF. The CDR3 bases are TGCGCCAGCAGTCAATTGCGCGTAGCGGATTCCTACGAGCAGTACTTC.

This clone was seen only a few times. V usage is TRBV5-4 and J usage is TRBJ2-1; TRBD2 agrees at 11 bases. V dropped 3 bases and J dropped 7; count of bases not matched to a gene: 3. The CDR3 length is 14 residues. Germline CDR1 reads SGHNT; CDR2 reads YYREEE (reference sequence). Here the CDR3 reads CASSSASGRNEQFF. The CDR3 DNA reads TGTGCCAGCAGCTCTGCTAGCGGGAGGAATGAGCAGTTCTTC.

CDR3 sequence (DNA): TGTGCCAGCAAAAAGGAGGACACAGATACGCAGTATTTT. Protein sequence: CASKKEDTDTQYF. This chain connects TRBV27 to TRBJ2-3; D is possibly TRBD2 (5 bases). V shed 7 bases and J shed 2 bases, with 10 bases lying between them. Germline CDR1 MNHEY, CDR2 SMNVEV (reference sequence). The CDR3 totals 13 residues.

This chain joins TRBV6-6 and TRBJ2-7; possible D gene TRBD2, 6 bases. The V gene lost 5 bases and the J gene lost 6 bases, with 11 bases spanning the gap. The germline V gene encodes CDR1 MNHNY and CDR2 SVGAGI (reference sequence). CDR3 size: 12 residues. CDR3 in amino acids: CASSTLASEQYF. The DNA of the CDR3 is TGTGCCAGCAGTACTCTAGCGAGCGAGCAGTACTTC.

The gene calls are TRBV7-9 and TRBJ1-6, with TRBD1 matching over 10 bases. Per germline, CDR1 SEHNR and CDR2 FQNEAQ (reference sequence). The CDR3 runs 16 residues. The V and J ends lost 5 bases and 7 bases, in that order; junction bases with no gene match: 8. The CDR3 coding sequence is TGTGCCAGCAGCCGGTTGGGGGGACAGGGGAATTCACCCCTCCACTTT. Translating it yields CASSRLGGQGNSPLHF.

The chain recombines TRBV27 with TRBJ1-5; the D gene is possibly TRBD1 (6 bases). This CDR3 has 15 amino acids. Germline loops: CDR1 MNHEY, CDR2 SMNVEV (reference sequence). Trimming took 6 bases from V and 4 from J, leaving 16 bases between them. CDR3 DNA sequence: TGTGCCAGCAGCACTACAGGGACCCTTAATCAGCCCCAGCATTTT. Translating it yields CASSTTGTLNQPQHF.

The chain couples TRBV27 to TRBJ2-3, with a tentative D call TRBD1 (5 bases). This CDR3 has 13 residues. V was cut by 2 bases and J by 8 bases, with 11 bases left in between. Germline loops: CDR1 MNHEY, CDR2 SMNVEV (reference sequence). The CDR3 here is CASSLVWGGTQYF. The CDR3 DNA reads as TGTGCCAGCAGTTTAGTTTGGGGCGGTACGCAGTATTTT.

The chain couples TRBV5-4 to TRBJ2-5; D remains unclear. Germline CDR1 is SGHNT and CDR2 is YYREEE (reference sequence). The CDR3 consists of 14 residues. V lost 1 base, J lost 3 bases, and 10 bases lay in between. CDR3 coding DNA: TGTGCCAGCAGCTTGTATATTACAGAAGAGACCCAGTACTTC. This translates into CASSLYITEETQYF.

V is TRBV7-8 and J is TRBJ1-4; D not resolved. This CDR3 has 11 residues. V gave up 6 bases and J gave up 5 bases, with 4 bases separating them. From germline, CDR1 is SGHVS and CDR2 FQNEAQ. CDR3 residues: CASRTNEKLFF. CDR3 bases: TGTGCCAGCAGAACAAATGAAAAACTGTTTTTT. The full variable domain, its missing parts supplied by reference TRBV7-8 and TRBJ1-4, is GAGVSQSPRYKVAKRGQDVALRCDPISGHVSLFWYQQALGQGPEFLTYFQNEAQLDKSGLPSDRFFAERPEGSVSTLKIQRTQQEDSAVYLCASRTNEKLFFGSGTQLSVL.

This chain links TRBV11-2 with TRBJ2-5, with D perhaps matching TRBD1 (5 bases). Germline CDR1 is SGHAT and CDR2 is FQNNGV. The CDR3 is 15 amino acids. The V end was cut by 5 bases, the J end by 2 bases, with 15 bases between. CDR3 in amino acids: CASSDAKGAQETQYF. CDR3 nucleotides: TGTGCCAGCAGCGACGCCAAAGGGGCACAAGAGACCCAGTACTTC.

This chain connects TRBV5-4 to TRBJ1-5, with D tentatively TRBD1 (6 bases). This CDR3 has 15 residues. Germline V gene data show CDR1 as SGHNT and CDR2 as YYREEE (reference sequence). Trimming removed 4 bases at V and 1 base at J, with 12 bases between. CDR3 region: CASSPGQESNQPQHF. The CDR3, as DNA: TGTGCCAGCAGCCCGGGACAAGAAAGCAATCAGCCCCAGCATTTT.

V is TRBV5-1 and J is TRBJ1-3; unclear D gene. The CDR3 length is 14 residues. The V and J ends lost 3 bases and 0 bases respectively, with 7 bases between them. CDR1 is SGHRS and CDR2 is YFSETQ in the germline V gene. As DNA, the CDR3 is TGCGCCAGCAGCTCTGCGAGCTCTGGAAACACCATATATTTT. This sequence encodes CASSSASSGNTIYF. The variable domain in full, with the rest retrieved from reference TRBV5-1 and TRBJ1-3, is KAGVTQTPRYLIKTRGQQVTLSCSPISGHRSVSWYQQTPGQGLQFLFEYFSETQRNKGNFPGRFSGRQFSNSRSEMNVSTLELGDSALYLCASSSASSGNTIYFGEGSWLTVV.

The gene calls are TRBV10-3 and TRBJ1-5; 7 positions agree with TRBD1. The CDR3 length is 13 residues. V trimming: 3 bases; J trimming: 4 bases; junction bases outside the gene matches: 0. Germline V gene sequence: CDR1 ENHRY, CDR2 SYGVKD. CDR3 sequence reads: CAISEQGNQPQHF. DNA for the CDR3: TGTGCCATCAGTGAACAGGGGAATCAGCCCCAGCATTTT.

This rearrangement joins TRBV6-4 to TRBJ1-1, with D possibly TRBD1 on 5 matching bases. The CDR3 consists of 14 residues. Germline CDR1 and CDR2: MRHNA and SNTAGT. Trimming took off 4 bases at V and 5 bases at J, with 14 bases between the two ends. The CDR3 reads CASSATGTGTEAFF. The CDR3 bases are TGTGCCAGCAGTGCAACAGGTACTGGTACTGAAGCTTTCTTT.

This rearrangement joins TRBV11-3 to TRBJ2-2; unclear D gene. This CDR3 has 13 residues. The germline V and J ends were trimmed by 5 bases and 7 bases, with 11 bases remaining between them. The V gene's germline CDR1 is SGHNT and CDR2 YENEEA. As DNA, the CDR3 is TGTGCCAGCAGCCCAGGCTCGGACGGGGAGCTGTTTTTT. Protein product: CASSPGSDGELFF.